Listed below are T cell receptor beta chains from one sample, sequenced in a study of metastatic and nonmetastatic thyroid tumors. MiXCR reprocessed the PCR reads for TCRdb. The sample contains some 14,000 clones, about 28% of which appear only once. Sequencing was performed on blood. The receptors come from a female donor with papillary thyroid cancer or a benign thyroid nodule (not recorded which). Some clones in this sample may be carry-over from other donors' samples. Each CDR3 is given with its conserved first and last residue. Fields, in order: J gene, CDR3 length, clone size, V gene, D gene, CDR3 DNA, CDR3 protein. D genes are given only for firm matches. For some rows the clone size is stated as once, few or many, or as a class when expanded; others skip it.

>TRBJ2-3|15|medium-sized|TRBV27|TRBD1
TGTGCCAGCAGTCCTCCCGGCCGACAGGGGAGTACGCAGTATTTT
CASSPPGRQGSTQYF
>TRBJ2-7|14|medium-sized|TRBV2|-
TGTGCCAGCAGTCCTCGACAGGGACTCTACGAGCAGTACTTC
CASSPRQGLYEQYF
>TRBJ1-1|14|many|TRBV3-1|-
TGTGCCAGCAGCCAACAGACAAAGAACACTGAAGCTTTCTTT
CASSQQTKNTEAFF
>TRBJ1-1|18|-|TRBV27|TRBD1
TGTGCCAGCAGTTTGGAAGGAGGGGGCCTGCTTACGAACACTGAAGCTTTCTTT
CASSLEGGGLLTNTEAFF
>TRBJ2-5|15|many|TRBV6-5|-
TGTGCCAGCAGTTACTCACAGGGCATCCAAGAGACCCAGTACTTC
CASSYSQGIQETQYF
>TRBJ2-1|14|many|TRBV20-1|-
TGCAGTGCTAGAGACTTCACTAGCCACAATGAGCAGTTCTTC
CSARDFTSHNEQFF
>TRBJ1-1|13|many|TRBV7-9|TRBD1
TGTGCCAGCAGCCAGACAGGGAGCACTGAAGCTTTCTTT
CASSQTGSTEAFF
>TRBJ2-3|14|once|TRBV9|-
TGTGCCAGCAGCGTAGGAGTAGGCGGCGATACGCAGTATTTT
CASSVGVGGDTQYF
>TRBJ2-7|14|-|TRBV20-1|TRBD2
TGCAGTGCTAGAGACCCGGGACTAGCGAGAGAGCAGTACTTC
CSARDPGLAREQYF
>TRBJ2-1|15|medium-sized|TRBV9|-
TGTGCCAGCAGTCGGGCGGGGGCTTCGCTGTATGAGCAGTTCTTC
CASSRAGASLYEQFF
>TRBJ2-1|15|few|TRBV2|-
TGTGCCAGCAGTGAACAGGGGAGCTCCTACAATGAGCAGTTCTTC
CASSEQGSSYNEQFF
>TRBJ2-2|13|medium-sized|TRBV5-1|-
TGCGCCAGCAGCACCGGTGGCACCGGGGAGCTGTTTTTT
CASSTGGTGELFF
>TRBJ2-7|14|medium-sized|TRBV5-1|TRBD1
TGCGCCAGCAGGACACCGGGACAGGACTACGAGCAGTACTTC
CASRTPGQDYEQYF
>TRBJ1-1|12|medium-sized|TRBV20-1|-
TGCAGTGCTAGGAAGTCTGAAACTGAAGCTTTCTTT
CSARKSETEAFF
>TRBJ2-3|13|-|TRBV7-9|-
TGTGCCAGCACTAGTCAGGGCACAGATACGCAGTATTTT
CASTSQGTDTQYF
>TRBJ2-3|18|many|TRBV6-6|-
TGTGCCAGCAGTTCCCCTAGGCTTGGACTCTCCGAAACAGATACGCAGTATTTT
CASSSPRLGLSETDTQYF
>TRBJ2-1|13|many|TRBV7-3|-
TGTGCCAGCAGCTTTACGTACAGCGATGAGCAGTTCTTC
CASSFTYSDEQFF
>TRBJ1-6|15|-|TRBV7-8|-
TGTGCCAGCAGCTTAGCGGGGGGAATTAATTCACCCCTCCACTTT
CASSLAGGINSPLHF
>TRBJ1-5|13|few|TRBV12-3/TRBV12-4|TRBD1
TGTGCCAGCAGCTTGGGACAGAATCAGCCCCAGCATTTT
CASSLGQNQPQHF
>TRBJ2-7|13|-|TRBV11-2|-
TGTGCCAGCAGCCCACGGAGCTCCTACGAGCAGTACTTC
CASSPRSSYEQYF
>TRBJ1-1|14|few|TRBV2|-
TGTGCCAGCAGGAGACAGTGGGCAAACATTGAAGCTTTCTTT
CASRRQWANIEAFF
>TRBJ1-1|15|-|TRBV4-3|-
TGCGCCAGCAACAAGTCGGCGGATGAAAGCACTGAAGCTTTCTTC
CASNKSADESTEAFF
>TRBJ2-1|15|medium-sized|TRBV20-1|TRBD2
TGCACCTTGTCACCAGCGGGAGGAAAATACAATGAGCAGTTCTTC
CTLSPAGGKYNEQFF
>TRBJ2-3|15|medium-sized|TRBV24-1|-
TGTGCCACCTCCCCCGGGCGGGGGCCCACAGATACGCAGTATTTT
CATSPGRGPTDTQYF
>TRBJ2-1|13|few|TRBV6-2/TRBV6-3|TRBD2
TGTGCCAGCCGACTAGCGGGAGAAGATGAGCAGTTCTTC
CASRLAGEDEQFF
>TRBJ1-6|14|-|TRBV11-2|TRBD1
TGTGCCAGCAGCCAAGGGACAGTTAATTCACCCCTCCACTTT
CASSQGTVNSPLHF
>TRBJ2-7|15|-|TRBV11-2|TRBD2
TGTGCCAGCAGCGGTCGGACTAGTTCGTTCGACGAGCAGTACTTC
CASSGRTSSFDEQYF
>TRBJ2-3|14|once|TRBV6-2/TRBV6-3|TRBD1
TGTGCCAGCAGCCGGGGACAGGGCCTAGATACGCAGTATTTT
CASSRGQGLDTQYF
>TRBJ2-7|14|medium-sized|TRBV6-1|-
TGTGCCAGCAAGGAGAGGGGATTGTCCTACGAGCAGTACTTC
CASKERGLSYEQYF
>TRBJ1-1|15|-|TRBV20-1|-
TGCAGTGCTAGGAGTCCGGGGTCCCTGGGCCAAAAAGCTTTCTTT
CSARSPGSLGQKAFF
>TRBJ2-3|12|few|TRBV2|-
TGTGCCAGCAGCGGAAACACAGATACGCAGTATTTT
CASSGNTDTQYF
>TRBJ1-2|13|few|TRBV6-1|TRBD1
TGTGCCAGCAGGGTGGACAGGGAGGATGGCTACACCTTC
CASRVDREDGYTF
>TRBJ2-5|12|medium-sized|TRBV20-1|-
TGCAGTGCTAGAGGCGTCCAAGGGACCCAGTACTTC
CSARGVQGTQYF
>TRBJ2-2|12|-|TRBV30|-
TGTGCCCAGCTCAGGGTTCCCGGGGAGCTGTTTTTT
CAQLRVPGELFF
>TRBJ2-7|13|medium-sized|TRBV18|-
TGTGCCAGCTCACCATTCTGGGCCTACGAGCAGTACTTC
CASSPFWAYEQYF
>TRBJ2-7|15|once|TRBV5-1|-
TGCGCCAGCAGATCCGGGGGAGACCCCACCTACGAGCAGTACTTC
CASRSGGDPTYEQYF
>TRBJ2-7|11|-|TRBV30|TRBD2
TGTGCCTGGAGGGGGGAGGGAAGTGCGTACTTC
CAWRGEGSAYF
>TRBJ1-6|14|medium-sized|TRBV12-3/TRBV12-4|TRBD1
TGTGCCAGCAGTTTTGGGGACAGGGTTTCACCCCTCCACTTT
CASSFGDRVSPLHF
>TRBJ2-7|17|medium-sized|TRBV20-1|TRBD2
TGCAGTGCAGACGGGACTAGCGGGGGGGATAGCTCCTACGAGCAGTACTTC
CSADGTSGGDSSYEQYF
>TRBJ1-2|14|many|TRBV6-1|-
TGTGCCAGCAGCAATTCGGGACCCCAGAGGGGCTACACCTTC
CASSNSGPQRGYTF
>TRBJ2-1|15|-|TRBV5-1|-
TGCGCCAGCAGCTTGGAAGGTAGCAGCTACAATGAACAGTTCTTC
CASSLEGSSYNEQFF
>TRBJ1-5|15|medium-sized|TRBV2|TRBD1
TGTGCCAGCAGACTGACAGGGGTTGGTAATCAGCCCCAGCATTTT
CASRLTGVGNQPQHF
>TRBJ1-2|15|-|TRBV7-2|TRBD1
TGTGCCAGCAGCACCCGGACAGGTGATAACTATGGCTACACCTTC
CASSTRTGDNYGYTF
>TRBJ1-4|14|-|TRBV27|-
TGTGCCAGCAGATCCTTGGGGCCAAATGAAAAACTGTTTTTT
CASRSLGPNEKLFF
>TRBJ2-5|13|medium-sized|TRBV7-8|-
TGTGCCAGCAGCTTAGCCAGACAAGAGACCCAGTACTTC
CASSLARQETQYF
>TRBJ2-7|14|-|TRBV11-2|TRBD2
TGTGCCAGCAGCCGGACTAGCGGGATGAACGAGCAGTACTTC
CASSRTSGMNEQYF
>TRBJ1-3|15|-|TRBV19|TRBD1
TGTGCCAGTAGACAAGCCACAGGGGCTGGAAACACCATATATTTT
CASRQATGAGNTIYF
>TRBJ1-4|14|many|TRBV19|TRBD1
TGTGCCAGTAGAAGGACAGGGGGCACTGAAAAACTGTTTTTT
CASRRTGGTEKLFF
>TRBJ2-1|12|few|TRBV6-1|-
TGTGCCAGCAGAACAATTCGGAATGAGCAGTTCTTC
CASRTIRNEQFF
>TRBJ2-5|13|medium-sized|TRBV11-3|-
TGTGCCAGCATGCGAGGCGGGGAAGAGACCCAGTACTTC
CASMRGGEETQYF
>TRBJ1-2|14|-|TRBV7-2|-
TGTGCCAGCAGCTTAAGGGGGACGGGCTATGGCTACACCTTC
CASSLRGTGYGYTF
>TRBJ1-2|14|few|TRBV6-5|TRBD1
TGTGCCAGCAGTTATACAGGGGGGAATGAGGGCTACACCTTC
CASSYTGGNEGYTF
>TRBJ2-5|13|-|TRBV12-3/TRBV12-4|-
TGTGCCAGCAGTGACAGGAACCAAGAGACCCAGTACTTC
CASSDRNQETQYF
>TRBJ2-1|15|medium-sized|TRBV12-3/TRBV12-4|-
TGTGCCAGCACCCCGGGTTCGATTTCCTACAATGAGCAGTTCTTC
CASTPGSISYNEQFF
>TRBJ2-1|14|-|TRBV5-1|TRBD1
TGCGCCAGCAGCCCCGGGACAGGGGGCGGGGAGCAGTTCTTC
CASSPGTGGGEQFF